These 27 T cell receptor beta chains share one sample of origin, sequenced in a study of shared clonotypes between healthy human individuals. Profiled with immunoSEQ multiplex PCR; TCRdb holds only in-frame clones, not every one. The table lists roughly 2 million clones, 90% to 97% of them singletons, with about 0.13% in the top ten. The sequencing sample was made of naive CD4+ T cells sorted from blood. Sample subset: CD45RA+ positively selected. These receptors originate from a man aged 18 to 30 in good health.

This chain links TRBV7-2 with TRBJ2-1; no reliable D call. V was shortened by 1 base and J by 7 bases, with 5 bases between the two germline ends. CDR1 is SGHTA, CDR2 FQGNSA, per germline. The CDR3 is 12 residues long. The CDR3: CASSLGANEQFF. The CDR3, as DNA: TGTGCCAGCAGCTTAGGAGCGAATGAGCAGTTCTTC.

The chain links TRBV10-1 to TRBJ2-3; tentative D call: TRBD1 (5 bases). The CDR3 is made up of 12 amino acids. V was shortened by 8 bases and J by 2 bases, with 8 bases between the two germline ends. Germline V gives CDR1 WNHNN, CDR2 SYGVQD (reference sequence). The CDR3 DNA follows: TGCGCCAGCCAGGGCTTCACAGATACGCAGTATTTT. It specifies CASQGFTDTQYF.

The chain uses TRBV27 and TRBJ2-1; unclear D gene. V lost 5 bases, J lost 3 bases, and 14 bases lay in between. The CDR3 has 15 amino acids. The germline gives CDR1 MNHEY, CDR2 SMNVEV (reference sequence). The chain's CDR3 is CASSPPFKNYNEQFF. CDR3 sequence (DNA): TGTGCCAGCAGTCCCCCTTTCAAAAACTACAATGAGCAGTTCTTC.

The genes are TRBV6-6 and TRBJ1-1, with D possibly matching TRBD1 (5 bases). V lost 7 bases and J 11 bases, leaving 20 bases between the germline ends. The CDR3 is 13 residues long. Germline CDR1 and CDR2: MNHNY and SVGAGI (reference sequence). Here the CDR3 reads CASNQVSGGEAFF. CDR3 DNA sequence: TGTGCCAGCAACCAAGTTAGTGGGGGAGAGGCTTTCTTT.

This chain connects TRBV5-1 to TRBJ1-2; 7 bases map to TRBD1. The V gene's germline CDR1 is SGHRS and CDR2 YFSETQ. V shed 4 bases, J shed 3 bases, and the junction held 12 bases outside the gene matches. The CDR3 is made up of 16 amino acids. CDR3 in DNA: TGCGCCAGCAGCCTGGGCCTCGGAGGGGGCGACTATGGCTACACCTTC. Translated, it gives CASSLGLGGGDYGYTF.

This chain joins TRBV30 and TRBJ1-1; tentatively, D is TRBD1 (6 bases). CDR3 length: 13 residues. The germline gives CDR1 GTSNPN, CDR2 SVGIG (reference sequence). Trimming took off 0 bases at V and 5 bases at J, with 10 bases between the two ends. The CDR3 is CAWSVTQGTEAFF. In nucleotides, the CDR3 is TGTGCCTGGAGTGTGACCCAGGGGACTGAAGCTTTCTTT.

Notes on this clone: The sample has other DNA sequences that encode this CDR3 too. The V gene is TRBV5-4, the J gene TRBJ2-2, with 7 bases lining up with TRBD2. Germline V CDR1 and CDR2: SGHNT, YYREEE (reference sequence). This CDR3 is 14 amino acids long. The ends lost 0 bases at V and 5 bases at J; junction bases unmatched: 1. The CDR3 reads CASSLAGGTGELFF. For the CDR3, the DNA is TGTGCCAGCAGCTTGGCGGGAGGTACCGGGGAGCTGTTTTTT.

The V and J genes are TRBV2 and TRBJ2-7; 7 bases are shared with TRBD1. The CDR3 is 17 amino acids. Germline CDR1 reads SNHLY; CDR2 reads FYNNEI. V gave up 5 bases and J gave up 1 base; unmatched junction bases: 14. The CDR3 DNA reads as TGTGCCAGCAGTAAGCCAAAAACAGGGGCCCAATCCTACGAGCAGTACTTC. Protein sequence: CASSKPKTGAQSYEQYF.

The chain is built from TRBV25-1 and TRBJ2-1; no clear D gene. The CDR3 has 12 amino acids. V was pared by 6 bases and J by 2 bases, with 5 bases between. Germline V gene lookup returns CDR1 MGHDK and CDR2 SYGVNS. DNA of the CDR3: TGTGCCAGCAGAGGGACCTACAATGAGCAGTTCTTC. Translating it yields CASRGTYNEQFF.

The chain uses TRBV29-1 and TRBJ1-2; 8 bases align to TRBD1. Germline CDR1 is SQVTM and CDR2 is ANQGSEA. CDR3 length: 12 amino acids. The V segment lost 4 bases and the J segment 7 bases; nucleotides outside the gene matches: 5. CDR3 protein: CSVAPGGVGYTF. CDR3 sequence (DNA): TGCAGCGTTGCTCCAGGGGGCGTTGGCTACACCTTC.

CDR3 nucleotide sequence: TGTGCTAGTGGTTTGGTACTTGGCGGGGGACAGGGGTATTCCCCAGATACGCAGTATTTT. This sequence encodes CASGLVLGGGQGYSPDTQYF. The chain uses TRBV12-5 and TRBJ2-3, with 10 nucleotides matching TRBD1. The CDR3 consists of 20 residues. Trimming took 0 bases from V and 4 from J; bases not matched to a gene: 16. Per the germline V gene, CDR1 is LGHNT and CDR2 is FRNRAP.

The chain has TRBV30 and TRBJ1-1, with 7 bases identical to TRBD1. Germline CDR1 is GTSNPN and CDR2 is SVGIG (reference sequence). The V gene end was trimmed by 0 bases and the J gene end by 0 bases; junction bases not matched to a gene: 10. The CDR3 length is 17 residues. CDR3 residues: CAWSVLPPGQMNTEAFF. In DNA form, the CDR3 reads TGTGCCTGGAGTGTTCTCCCTCCGGGACAGATGAACACTGAAGCTTTCTTT.

The chain links TRBV2 to TRBJ2-2; D is uncertain. CDR3 length equals 15 residues. V lost 2 bases to trimming and J lost 3 bases, with 10 bases between them. In germline, CDR1 is SNHLY, CDR2 FYNNEI. CDR3 amino acids: CASSELDRDTGELFF. The CDR3 DNA reads as TGTGCCAGCAGTGAACTAGATAGGGACACCGGGGAGCTGTTTTTT.

The chain recombines TRBV7-9 with TRBJ2-5, with 11 bases fitting TRBD2. J was trimmed by 2 bases and V by 1 base; bases with no gene match: 12. Germline CDR1 and CDR2: SEHNR and FQNEAQ (reference sequence). CDR3 length: 19 amino acids. The CDR3 reads CASSLVRLSGRDLQETQYF. The CDR3 bases are TGTGCCAGCAGCTTAGTGCGTCTTAGCGGGAGGGACCTACAAGAGACCCAGTACTTC.

The rearrangement joins TRBV30 to TRBJ1-3; no definite D call. Germline V gene lookup returns CDR1 GTSNPN and CDR2 SVGIG (reference sequence). Deletions cut 5 bases from V and 0 bases from J, with 11 bases between. The CDR3 consists of 14 residues. The CDR3 DNA is TGTGCCTGGGGACCGGGGTCCTCTGGAAACACCATATATTTT. Protein sequence: CAWGPGSSGNTIYF.

The gene calls are TRBV5-1 and TRBJ2-7; D not resolved. CDR3 length: 15 residues. The V and J ends lost 4 bases and 0 bases respectively, with 14 bases between them. Germline V gene sequence: CDR1 SGHRS, CDR2 YFSETQ. The CDR3 DNA reads TGCGCCAGCAGCCCTCAGTCGGGTCCCTCCTACGAGCAGTACTTC. Translated: CASSPQSGPSYEQYF.

The chain uses TRBV6-5 and TRBJ1-3, with D perhaps TRBD1 (6 bases). V shed 7 bases and J shed 10 bases, with 17 bases lying between them. From germline, CDR1 is MNHEY and CDR2 SVGAGI. This CDR3 has 13 amino acids. CDR3 loop: CASMRTESSTIYF. CDR3 in DNA: TGTGCCAGCATGAGGACAGAGTCAAGTACCATATATTTT.

This clone was counted only a few times. This chain connects TRBV28 to TRBJ1-5, with no clear D. There are 15 residues in the CDR3. Trimming left V 5 bases short and J 1 base short, with 12 bases between. Per germline, CDR1 MDHEN and CDR2 SYDVKM. Written as DNA, the CDR3 is TGTGCCAGCAGTGCCCCTGGCCAGAGCAATCAGCCCCAGCATTTT. Amino acids: CASSAPGQSNQPQHF.

The chain combines TRBV13 with TRBJ2-3; D uncertain. This CDR3 contains 13 residues. V was shortened by 5 bases and J by 0 bases, with 6 bases between the two germline ends. Germline V gene sequence: CDR1 PRHDT, CDR2 FYEKMQ (reference sequence). The CDR3 coding sequence is TGTGCCAGCAGCCGCCCTAGCACAGATACGCAGTATTTT. Its translation: CASSRPSTDTQYF.

This clone was found once. This rearrangement joins TRBV19 to TRBJ1-2; a possible D gene is TRBD1 (6 bases). V lost 5 bases and J 3 bases, leaving 16 bases between the germline ends. Per germline, CDR1 LNHDA and CDR2 SQIVND (reference sequence). CDR3 size: 15 residues. The CDR3 protein is CASSGPGHGHYGYTF. The DNA of the CDR3 is TGTGCCAGTAGTGGACCGGGACATGGGCACTATGGCTACACCTTC. The full variable domain, its missing parts supplied by reference TRBV19 and TRBJ1-2, is DGGITQSPKYLFRKEGQNVTLSCEQNLNHDAMYWYRQDPGQGLRLIYYSQIVNDFQKGDIAEGYSVSREKKESFPLTVTSAQKNPTAFYLCASSGPGHGHYGYTFGSGTRLTVV.

This chain links TRBV27 with TRBJ2-7; tentative D call: TRBD1 (5 bases). CDR3 length: 15 amino acids. Germline CDR1 MNHEY, CDR2 SMNVEV (reference sequence). Trimming took 2 bases from V and 2 from J, leaving 13 bases between them. The CDR3 bases are TGTGCCAGCAGTTTAAGCTGGCAGGGTCCCTACGAGCAGTACTTC. Its translation: CASSLSWQGPYEQYF.

The genes are TRBV5-1 and TRBJ2-3; D is unresolved. CDR3 length equals 15 residues. Trimming removed 0 bases from V and 0 bases from J, with 8 bases in between. Germline-derived CDR1 and CDR2 are SGHRS and YFSETQ. CDR3: CASSLGIPSTDTQYF. In DNA, the CDR3 is TGCGCCAGCAGCTTGGGCATCCCTAGCACAGATACGCAGTATTTT.

The chain joins TRBV9 to TRBJ1-6; maybe TRBD1 (5 bases). The germline V and J ends were trimmed by 4 bases and 7 bases, with 15 bases remaining between them. Germline CDR1 is SGDLS and CDR2 is YYNGEE. The CDR3 has 15 residues. The CDR3 DNA reads TGTGCCAGCAGCACAAGACCCGGGACCAATTCACCCCTCCACTTT. Amino acid sequence: CASSTRPGTNSPLHF.

V gene TRBV25-1 combines with J gene TRBJ1-2; D remains unclear. The CDR3 has 13 amino acids. V gave up 7 bases and J gave up 3 bases, with 12 bases separating them. Germline CDR1 reads MGHDK; CDR2 reads SYGVNS. CDR3 bases: TGTGCCAGCACAAGAGGGTTAGACTATGGCTACACCTTC. Its translation: CASTRGLDYGYTF.

CDR3 sequence (DNA): TGTGCCAGCAGCCAGACCCTACGAGACTACGAGCAGTACTTC. Translated: CASSQTLRDYEQYF. The chain recombines TRBV11-2 with TRBJ2-7; D remains unclear. There are 14 residues in the CDR3. Germline V CDR1 and CDR2: SGHAT, FQNNGV. V was trimmed by 5 bases and J by 3 bases, leaving 14 bases between them.

The rearrangement joins TRBV11-2 to TRBJ1-4, with TRBD1 as a possible D gene (6 bases). Germline V CDR1 and CDR2: SGHAT, FQNNGV. Trimming cost V 4 bases and J 5 bases, with 14 bases left between them. This CDR3 spans 15 amino acids. The CDR3 loop is CASSSAGATNEKLFF. Here the CDR3 DNA reads TGTGCCAGCAGCTCCGCGGGGGCGACCAATGAAAAACTGTTTTTT.

For the CDR3, the DNA is TGTGCCAGCAGACACGGCGGGACAGGGGGCTACGAGCAGTACTTC. Translating gives CASRHGGTGGYEQYF. This chain uses TRBV28 with TRBJ2-7; 11 nucleotides agree with TRBD1. Germline CDR1 is MDHEN and CDR2 is SYDVKM. The CDR3 loop spans 15 amino acids. V shed 6 bases, J shed 3 bases, and the junction held 7 bases outside the gene matches.